The 25 T cell receptor beta chains below were found in one sample sequenced in a study of T-cell reconstitution after alpha-beta-depleted transplantation in children. Unique molecular identifiers were incorporated when the TCRbeta library was constructed. TCRdb ran MiXCR on the PCR reads and lists one entry per CDR3 protein. This sample yields 300,000 to 350,000 distinct CDR3 sequences, of which around 25% are seen a single time; approximately 11% belongs to the top ten. The specimen comprised PBMCs, mostly from graft donor cells, sampled 180 days after TCRalphabeta/CD19-depleted stem cell transplant. These receptors were obtained from a male patient between 10 and 17 years old who had a stem cell transplant for acute lymphoblastic leukemia, so the T cells may come from the graft donor.

This rearrangement joins TRBV6-5 to TRBJ1-2; D gene unclear. CDR1 and CDR2 (germline): MNHEY, SVGAGI. V was pared by 2 bases and J by 4 bases, with 8 bases between. The CDR3 length is 13 residues. The CDR3 DNA sequence: TGTGCCAGCAGTTACGGCAGTTCCTATGGCTACACCTTC. Translation: CASSYGSSYGYTF.

V and J are TRBV3-1 and TRBJ1-5, with TRBD1 matching over 7 bases. The germline V gene has CDR1 LGHDT and CDR2 YNNKEL (reference sequence). Losses at the gene ends were 0 bases for V and 1 base for J; bases not matched to a gene: 15. The CDR3 covers 20 residues. CDR3 region: CASSQEGETGRDSSNQPQHF. For the CDR3, the DNA is TGTGCCAGCAGCCAAGAAGGCGAGACAGGGAGGGATTCGAGCAATCAGCCCCAGCATTTT.

V and J are TRBV20-1 and TRBJ2-2; D may be TRBD2 (5 bases). Trimming pared 2 bases from V and 4 bases from J, leaving 11 bases between. Looked up from germline, CDR1 is DFQATT and CDR2 is SNEGSKA (reference sequence). CDR3 size: 14 residues. The CDR3 here is CSARPNGLTGELFF. The CDR3 DNA follows: TGCAGTGCTAGACCCAATGGACTCACCGGGGAGCTGTTTTTT.

This clonotype was seen a handful of times. This chain links TRBV10-3 with TRBJ2-5; 8 positions agree with TRBD2. The CDR3 sequence is 14 residues long. The J segment lost 3 bases and the V segment lost 3 bases, leaving 3 bases of the junction unmatched. The germline gives CDR1 ENHRY, CDR2 SYGVKD. CDR3 in amino acids: CAISDGTRKETQYF. CDR3 sequence (DNA): TGTGCCATCAGTGATGGGACTAGAAAAGAGACCCAGTACTTC.

The V gene is TRBV15, the J gene TRBJ2-7; 9 bases map to TRBD1. Germline V gives CDR1 LNHNV, CDR2 YYDKDF (reference sequence). The V and J ends lost 0 bases and 5 bases, in that order; junction bases with no gene match: 14. CDR3 size: 18 residues. The CDR3 DNA reads as TGTGCCACCAGCAGAGATCTGTTTTTCCCGGACAGGGGCCACGAGCAGTACTTC. As protein: CATSRDLFFPDRGHEQYF.

This chain joins TRBV9 and TRBJ1-2; D call uncertain. Germline lookup yields CDR1 SGDLS and CDR2 YYNGEE. The V end lost 4 bases, the J end lost 13 bases, and 8 bases lay between the germline ends. The CDR3 sequence is 9 residues long. Here the CDR3 reads CASSNAPTF. As DNA, the CDR3 is TGTGCCAGCAGCAACGCCCCCACCTTC.

This clonotype was counted only a few times. An end of the junction differs from the germline gene, which may be a read error. The DNA for the CDR3 is TGTGCCAGCAGTTTGGGGGTTTCCTCTGGCAACACCATATATTTT. Translated, it gives CASSLGVSSGNTIYF. The gene calls are TRBV12-3 or TRBV12-4 and TRBJ1-3; TRBD1 might be the D (5 bases). The CDR3 has 15 residues.

As DNA, the CDR3 is TGTGCCAGCTCACCAAGAATGGGGCCCCCAGAGACCCAGTACTTC. Translation: CASSPRMGPPETQYF. The chain uses TRBV18 and TRBJ2-5; possibly TRBD1 for D (5 bases). This CDR3 contains 15 residues. Germline loops: CDR1 KGHSH, CDR2 LQKENI. Trimming cost V 2 bases and J 4 bases, with 14 bases left between them.

The chain couples TRBV7-2 to TRBJ2-3; 9 bases are shared with TRBD2. The CDR3 spans 17 residues. With 5 bases clipped from V and 4 bases from J, the junction kept 13 bases outside the gene matches. CDR1 is SGHTA, CDR2 FQGNSA, per germline. This chain's CDR3 is CASSHRGGRATPDTQYF. The CDR3 DNA sequence: TGTGCCAGCAGCCATAGAGGCGGGAGGGCCACCCCAGATACGCAGTATTTT.

This clonotype was counted only a few times. V is TRBV7-9 and J is TRBJ2-3; no definite D call. The germline V and J ends were trimmed by 3 bases and 7 bases, with 17 bases remaining between them. Germline CDR1 is SEHNR and CDR2 is FQNEAQ (reference sequence). The length of the CDR3 is 15 residues. CDR3 DNA: TGTGCCAGCAGCTTTAGTAGTGTGTTAGGCTATACGCAGTATTTT. Its protein product is CASSFSSVLGYTQYF.

V usage is TRBV7-9 and J usage is TRBJ1-1; D call uncertain. Germline V lookup: CDR1 SEHNR, CDR2 FQNEAQ (reference sequence). This CDR3 comprises 16 residues. V lost 3 bases, J lost 8 bases, and 22 bases lay in between. The CDR3 reads CASSFSRNPNSGEAFF. In DNA form, the CDR3 reads TGTGCCAGCAGCTTTAGTCGGAACCCGAACAGCGGGGAAGCTTTCTTT.

This clonotype came up once. The rearrangement joins TRBV20-1 to TRBJ2-1; the D gene could be TRBD1 or TRBD2 (7 bases each). Trimming took off 6 bases at V and 0 bases at J, with 27 bases between the two ends. Germline V lookup: CDR1 DFQATT, CDR2 SNEGSKA (reference sequence). The length of the CDR3 is 19 residues. In DNA form, the CDR3 reads TGCAGTGCGCAGCCCTTGCGGGGGTCCAGGGGGGGCTCCTACAATGAGCAGTTCTTC. This translates into CSAQPLRGSRGGSYNEQFF.

In nucleotides, the CDR3 is TGTGCCAGCAGCTTAGCTCCCGGGTTGAACACTGAAGCTTTCTTT. Amino acids: CASSLAPGLNTEAFF. This rearrangement joins TRBV7-9 to TRBJ1-1, with D uncertain. The CDR3 has 15 amino acids. Germline loops: CDR1 SEHNR, CDR2 FQNEAQ (reference sequence). V lost 0 bases, J lost 0 bases, and 8 bases lay in between.

This clonotype was recorded many times. The gene calls are TRBV12-3 or TRBV12-4 and TRBJ2-1; D is uncertain. V was cut by 3 bases and J by 4 bases, with 10 bases left in between. The CDR3 extends over 14 amino acids. CDR3 loop: CASSFGSSYNEQFF. As DNA, the CDR3 is TGTGCCAGCAGTTTCGGCAGTAGTTACAATGAGCAGTTCTTC.

The chain has TRBV6-5 and TRBJ1-1; D remains ambiguous. The V end was cut by 0 bases, the J end by 2 bases, with 10 bases between. The CDR3 contains 15 residues. CDR1 MNHEY and CDR2 SVGAGI come from the germline V gene. CDR3 amino acids: CASSYSRTVNTEAFF. The CDR3 DNA reads TGTGCCAGCAGTTACTCCAGGACGGTCAACACTGAAGCTTTCTTT.

Ten or more counts support this clonotype. V is TRBV10-3 and J is TRBJ1-2; a weak D match, TRBD1 (6 bases). With 2 bases removed from V and 2 bases from J, the gap between germline ends came to 12 bases. The germline gives CDR1 ENHRY, CDR2 SYGVKD. The CDR3 is 15 residues long. The CDR3 reads CAISELLTGNYGYTF. The CDR3, as DNA: TGTGCCATCAGTGAGCTGCTGACAGGAAACTATGGCTACACCTTC.

The genes are TRBV9 and TRBJ2-2, with D maybe TRBD1 (5 bases). Germline assignment: CDR1 SGDLS and CDR2 YYNGEE. With 0 bases removed from V and 1 base from J, the gap between germline ends came to 13 bases. CDR3 size: 17 residues. For the CDR3, the DNA is TGTGCCAGCAGCGTAGAGGTGGGGCGGAAGAACACCGGGGAGCTGTTTTTT. Protein sequence: CASSVEVGRKNTGELFF.

This clonotype was recorded a few times. The V gene is TRBV15, the J gene TRBJ2-7, with D perhaps matching TRBD1 (5 bases). V lost 3 bases to trimming and J lost 3 bases, with 15 bases between them. The CDR3 sequence is 15 residues long. The germline V gene encodes CDR1 LNHNV and CDR2 YYDKDF (reference sequence). The CDR3 coding sequence is TGTGCCACCAGCAGTACCATAGACAGAGTCTACGAGCAGTACTTC. This encodes CATSSTIDRVYEQYF.

This clonotype showed up just a few times. CDR3 sequence reads: CAISPGPGWTGELFF. CDR3 coding DNA: TGTGCCATCAGCCCCGGGCCAGGATGGACCGGGGAGCTGTTTTTT. The V call is TRBV10-3, the J call TRBJ2-2; D not resolved. Trimming took 6 bases from V and 5 from J, leaving 16 bases between them. The germline V gene encodes CDR1 ENHRY and CDR2 SYGVKD. CDR3 length equals 15 residues.

A few counts support this clonotype. The chain combines TRBV11-2 with TRBJ2-7; 9 bases agree with TRBD1. This CDR3 is built from 15 residues. The trim removed 2 bases at V and 7 bases at J, leaving 9 bases unmatched. Germline values: CDR1 SGHAT, CDR2 FQNNGV. The CDR3 DNA follows: TGTGCCAGCAGCTTAATGACAGGGGGGTTTTGGGAGCAGTACTTC. Translated, it gives CASSLMTGGFWEQYF.

This chain uses TRBV9 with TRBJ2-6; the match to TRBD2 covers 13 bases. This CDR3 spans 18 amino acids. Germline values: CDR1 SGDLS, CDR2 YYNGEE. V trimming: 2 bases; J trimming: 1 base; junction bases outside the gene matches: 3. The CDR3 here is CASSVGLAGTSGANVLTF. The CDR3 coding sequence is TGTGCCAGCAGCGTGGGACTAGCGGGAACGTCTGGGGCCAACGTCCTGACTTTC.

This clonotype occurred a few times. The V call is TRBV12-3 or TRBV12-4, the J call TRBJ2-7; the D is unclear. CDR3 length: 12 residues. V lost 5 bases to trimming and J lost 3 bases, with 8 bases between them. CDR3 sequence: CASSPFYYEQYF. The CDR3 DNA is TGTGCCAGCAGTCCATTCTACTACGAGCAGTACTTC.

This clonotype was observed a few times. The rearrangement links TRBV27 to TRBJ2-7; D gene uncertain. The CDR3 is made up of 14 amino acids. From germline, CDR1 is MNHEY and CDR2 SMNVEV (reference sequence). The V end was cut by 4 bases, the J end by 2 bases, with 12 bases between. The DNA of the CDR3 is TGTGCCAGCAGTTACACGCGTACGACCTACGAGCAGTACTTC. Translating it yields CASSYTRTTYEQYF.

This clonotype turned up a few times. The chain employs TRBV10-2 and TRBJ2-5; D is possibly TRBD2 (5 bases). CDR3 size: 16 residues. Trimming took off 8 bases at V and 3 bases at J, with 22 bases between the two ends. CDR1 and CDR2 from the germline V gene are WSHSY and SAAADI. The CDR3 DNA reads TGCGCCAGCGGCCGAGTAACTACGACGACTAAAGAGACCCAGTACTTC. Translated, it gives CASGRVTTTTKETQYF.

The chain carries TRBV4-2 and TRBJ2-5, with TRBD2 matching over 13 bases. In germline, CDR1 is LGHNA, CDR2 YNFKEQ. The CDR3 runs to 23 residues. V gave up 4 bases and J gave up 5 bases; unmatched junction bases: 28. CDR3 loop: CASSLSALLAGGPFPLVSETQYF. CDR3 nucleotide sequence: TGTGCCAGCAGCCTTTCTGCCCTACTAGCGGGAGGGCCGTTTCCCCTGGTTTCCGAGACCCAGTACTTC.